These 16 T cell receptor beta chains share one sample of origin, sequenced in a study of a mutant IDH1 vaccine in newly diagnosed glioma. These receptors have no identified antigens. Method: immunoSEQ multiplex PCR; TCRdb's copy keeps in-frame clones and lacks some. The repertoire includes about 60,000 clones, about 80% of them detected once, and approximately 3.8% sits in the top ten. Stated time point: week 11, during vaccination. Doses of 300 ug of mutant IDH1 20-mer peptide were given with topical imiquimod. The starting material was PBMCs, obtained from a glioma patient whose treatment included an IDH1 peptide vaccine. These receptors came from a man aged 30-40 years with glioma.

The V and J genes are TRBV18 and TRBJ1-1; the D is unclear. This CDR3 contains 15 residues. Between the trimmed V and J ends, which lost 1 base and 1 base, there was a span of 10 bases. Germline values: CDR1 KGHSH, CDR2 LQKENI. CDR3 protein: CASSPQGPWNTEAFF. In DNA form, the CDR3 reads TGTGCCAGCTCACCACAGGGTCCGTGGAACACTGAAGCTTTCTTT.

The chain is built from TRBV5-1 and TRBJ1-2; 7 nucleotides line up with TRBD1. Unmatched junction bases numbered 8, after V lost 2 bases and J lost 4 bases. The CDR3 covers 15 residues. Germline V gene data show CDR1 as SGHRS and CDR2 as YFSETQ. CDR3 protein: CASSFGTEKFYGYTF. The CDR3 nucleotides are TGCGCCAGCAGCTTCGGGACAGAAAAATTCTATGGCTACACCTTC.

The chain links TRBV14 to TRBJ1-4; perhaps TRBD1 as D (5 bases). The germline gives CDR1 SGHDN, CDR2 FVKESK. Trimming left V 2 bases short and J 11 bases short, with 12 bases between. The CDR3 has 13 amino acids. Here the CDR3 reads CASSQFFRGKLFF. CDR3 DNA: TGTGCCAGCAGCCAATTCTTCCGGGGGAAACTGTTTTTT.

This clone was found once. V is TRBV11-3 and J is TRBJ2-2, with unresolved D. Per germline, CDR1 SGHNT and CDR2 YENEEA. The CDR3 has 14 residues. Trimming stripped 5 bases from V and 4 bases from J, with 11 bases between. The DNA of the CDR3 is TGTGCCAGCAGCCCACGGACGGGCACCGGGGAGCTGTTTTTT. Its translation: CASSPRTGTGELFF.

This chain uses TRBV9 with TRBJ2-1; 7 bases map to TRBD2. Germline V gene data show CDR1 as SGDLS and CDR2 as YYNGEE. The CDR3 has 15 amino acids. Losses at the gene ends were 1 base for V and 5 bases for J; bases not matched to a gene: 6. CDR3 nucleotides: TGTGCCAGCAGCGTAACGGGACTATCCCACAATGAGCAGTTCTTC. As protein: CASSVTGLSHNEQFF.

The rearrangement links TRBV7-9 to TRBJ1-2; 7 bases are a match to TRBD1. Germline CDR1 is SEHNR and CDR2 is FQNEAQ (reference sequence). V lost 5 bases, J lost 2 bases, and 5 bases stayed unmatched. This CDR3 is 14 amino acids long. The CDR3: CASSEGTANYGYTF. Here the CDR3 DNA reads TGTGCCAGCAGCGAAGGGACAGCAAACTATGGCTACACCTTC.

The J gene is TRBJ1-5, the V gene TRBV28; D remains unclear. Trimming took off 5 bases at V and 0 bases at J, with 8 bases between the two ends. The CDR3 runs to 14 residues. Germline V gene data show CDR1 as MDHEN and CDR2 as SYDVKM. In DNA, the CDR3 is TGTGCCAGCAGTCTCTTGAATAGCAATCAGCCCCAGCATTTT. This encodes CASSLLNSNQPQHF.

The J gene is TRBJ2-1, the V gene TRBV6-1; 8 bases align to TRBD1. CDR1 is MNHNS, CDR2 SASEGT, per germline. J was trimmed by 6 bases and V by 8 bases; bases with no gene match: 0. This CDR3 comprises 11 residues. In DNA, the CDR3 is TGTGCCAGCGGACAGGGCAATGAGCAGTTCTTC. Protein: CASGQGNEQFF.

The chain recombines TRBV13 with TRBJ2-5; the D gene is possibly TRBD2 (6 bases). The CDR3 extends over 13 amino acids. Germline CDR1 PRHDT, CDR2 FYEKMQ (reference sequence). V gave up 5 bases and J gave up 11 bases, with 18 bases separating them. The CDR3, as DNA: TGTGCCAGCAGCACACGACACGTGGGAGGACAGTACTTC. Translated: CASSTRHVGGQYF.

V and J are TRBV11-1 and TRBJ2-1; the match to TRBD1 covers 7 bases. The J segment lost 7 bases and the V segment lost 6 bases, leaving 15 bases of the junction unmatched. The CDR3 length is 16 residues. Germline CDR1 is SGHAT and CDR2 is FQDESV (reference sequence). CDR3: CASSSRGTQWGNEQFF. CDR3 DNA sequence: TGTGCCAGCAGTTCCAGGGGGACACAATGGGGAAATGAGCAGTTCTTC.

The genes are TRBV5-1 and TRBJ1-2; D not certain. Germline CDR1 and CDR2: SGHRS and YFSETQ. This CDR3 contains 14 residues. Trimming removed 4 bases from V and 6 bases from J, with 16 bases in between. In DNA, the CDR3 is TGCGCCAGCAGCACCAAACCCGTACCGGATGGCTACACCTTC. It is translated as CASSTKPVPDGYTF.

V is TRBV9 and J is TRBJ2-3, with D possibly matching TRBD2 (6 bases). The germline V gene has CDR1 SGDLS and CDR2 YYNGEE. The CDR3 loop spans 16 amino acids. The V end lost 0 bases, the J end lost 0 bases, and 11 bases lay between the germline ends. The CDR3 region has the DNA TGTGCCAGCAGCGTAGAGGGTAGCGGTAGCACAGATACGCAGTATTTT. Protein product: CASSVEGSGSTDTQYF.

The CDR3 DNA is TGTGCCAGCAATAGTCGGGCCAACGTCCTGACTTTC. It specifies CASNSRANVLTF. This rearrangement joins TRBV2 to TRBJ2-6; D is unresolved. Trimming shortened V by 7 bases and J by 5 bases, and 6 bases separated the two germline ends. The CDR3 is 12 residues long. Germline V gene lookup returns CDR1 SNHLY and CDR2 FYNNEI.

This chain joins TRBV6-5 and TRBJ2-1; TRBD1 matches at 7 bases. V shed 6 bases and J 14 bases; nucleotides not matched to a gene: 10. Germline loops: CDR1 MNHEY, CDR2 SVGAGI. The CDR3 contains 12 residues. Written as DNA, the CDR3 is TGTGCCAGCAGGCCTTCGACAGGGCCGGAGTTCTTC. Translating it yields CASRPSTGPEFF.

V usage is TRBV11-2 and J usage is TRBJ2-5, with D unclear. Germline V gene data show CDR1 as SGHAT and CDR2 as FQNNGV. The CDR3 has 16 amino acids. V dropped 1 base and J dropped 2 bases, with 14 bases sitting between them. Written as DNA, the CDR3 is TGTGCCAGCAGCTTAGGTTCGAGGCGATCTCAAGAGACCCAGTACTTC. Translated, it gives CASSLGSRRSQETQYF.

This chain uses TRBV19 with TRBJ2-7, with D perhaps matching TRBD1 or TRBD2 (5 bases each). From germline, CDR1 is LNHDA and CDR2 SQIVND (reference sequence). CDR3 length: 14 amino acids. Trimming removed 8 bases from V and 1 base from J, with 15 bases in between. CDR3 sequence (DNA): TGTGCCAGTTCTCATGATGGGGGATCCTACGAGCAGTACTTC. It codes for CASSHDGGSYEQYF.